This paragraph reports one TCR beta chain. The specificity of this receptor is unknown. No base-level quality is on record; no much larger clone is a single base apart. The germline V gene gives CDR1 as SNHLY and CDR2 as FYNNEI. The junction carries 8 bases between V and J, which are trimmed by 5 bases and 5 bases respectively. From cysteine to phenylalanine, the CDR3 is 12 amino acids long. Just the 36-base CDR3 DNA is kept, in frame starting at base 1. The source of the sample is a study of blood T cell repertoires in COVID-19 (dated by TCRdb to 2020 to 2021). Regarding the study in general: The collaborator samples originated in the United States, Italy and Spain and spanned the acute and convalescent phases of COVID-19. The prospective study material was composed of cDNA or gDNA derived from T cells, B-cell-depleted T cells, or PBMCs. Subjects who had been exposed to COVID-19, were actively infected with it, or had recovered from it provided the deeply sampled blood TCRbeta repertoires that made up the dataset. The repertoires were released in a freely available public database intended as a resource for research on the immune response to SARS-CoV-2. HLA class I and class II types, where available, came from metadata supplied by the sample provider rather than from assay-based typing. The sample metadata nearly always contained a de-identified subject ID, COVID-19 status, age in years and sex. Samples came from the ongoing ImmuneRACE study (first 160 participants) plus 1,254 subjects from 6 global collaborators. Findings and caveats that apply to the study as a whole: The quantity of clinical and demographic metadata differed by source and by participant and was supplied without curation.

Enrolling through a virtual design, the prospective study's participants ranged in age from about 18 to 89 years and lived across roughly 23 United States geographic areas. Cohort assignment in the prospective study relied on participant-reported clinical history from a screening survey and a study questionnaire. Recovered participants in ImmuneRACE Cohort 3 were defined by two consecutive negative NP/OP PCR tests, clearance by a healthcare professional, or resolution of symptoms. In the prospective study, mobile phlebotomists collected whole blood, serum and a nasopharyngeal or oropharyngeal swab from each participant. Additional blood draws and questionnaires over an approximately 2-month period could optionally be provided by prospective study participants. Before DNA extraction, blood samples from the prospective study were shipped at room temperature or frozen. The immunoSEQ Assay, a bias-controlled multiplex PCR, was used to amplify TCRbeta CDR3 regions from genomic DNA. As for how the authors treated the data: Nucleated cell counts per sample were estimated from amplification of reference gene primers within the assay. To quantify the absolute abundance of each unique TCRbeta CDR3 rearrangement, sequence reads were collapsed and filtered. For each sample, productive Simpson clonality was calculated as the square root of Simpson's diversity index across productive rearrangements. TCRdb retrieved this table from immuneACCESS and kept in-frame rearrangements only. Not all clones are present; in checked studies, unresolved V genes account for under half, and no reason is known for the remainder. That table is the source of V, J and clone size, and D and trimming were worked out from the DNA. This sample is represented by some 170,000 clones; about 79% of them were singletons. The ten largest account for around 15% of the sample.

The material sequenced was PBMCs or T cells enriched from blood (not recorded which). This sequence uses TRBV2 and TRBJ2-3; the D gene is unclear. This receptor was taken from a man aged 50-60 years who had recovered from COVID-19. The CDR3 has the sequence CASSPNGDTQYF. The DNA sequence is TGTGCCAGCAGTCCGAACGGAGATACGCAGTATTTT.